Here is one T cell receptor beta chain with its context. What it binds is not known. TCRdb reanalyzed the PCR reads with MiXCR. The sample holds about 25,000 clones, approximately 19% seen once. Germline CDR1 MDHEN, CDR2 SYDVKM. V gave up 7 bases and J gave up 4 bases, with 13 bases separating them. The CDR3 consists of 13 residues. The data are from a study of metastatic and nonmetastatic thyroid tumors. Study-level information: Repertoire data that came from the blood and tumor or nodule tissue of malignant and benign thyroid patients were compared. Study results and limitations: The reported finding was significantly higher TCR beta diversity in malignant thyroid tumors relative to benign nodules, in blood and tumor.

Every patient was untreated before thyroid surgery. V and J are TRBV28 and TRBJ1-1; D is unclear. The receptor comes from a male donor with papillary thyroid cancer or a benign thyroid nodule (not recorded which). Some clones in this sample may be carry-over from other donors' samples. Sequencing was performed on blood. The CDR3 region has the DNA TGTGCCAGCAAAGAGAGGGCGGGCACTGAAGCTTTCTTT. It translates to CASKERAGTEAFF. Drawing the rest from reference TRBV28 and TRBJ1-1, the complete variable domain is DVKVTQSSRYLVKRTGEKVFLECVQDMDHENMFWYRQDPGLGLRLIYFSYDVKMKEKGDIPEGYSVSREKKERFSLILESASTNQTSMYLCASKERAGTEAFFGQGTRLTVV.